The 22 T cell receptor beta chains below come from one sample, sequenced in a study of sequential checkpoint blockade in melanoma. Only in-frame clones appear in the TCRdb table, and some are missing; sequencing was by immunoSEQ multiplex PCR. This sample yields 20,000 to 25,000 clones, of which 25% to 35% are seen a single time; 5.5% to 7.5% belongs to the top ten. The treatment is: randomized to nivolumab then ipilimumab (arm A) or the reverse (arm B). Sequencing was performed on tumor tissue (inferred from file names), taken from a patient given nivolumab and ipilimumab in sequence. All receptors derive from a human donor with melanoma.

This clone was detected only a few times. J is TRBJ2-1 and V is TRBV9; TRBD1 is a possible D gene (7 bases). The CDR3 extends over 18 amino acids. Trimming pared 2 bases from V and 7 bases from J, leaving 25 bases between. Germline-derived CDR1 and CDR2 are SGDLS and YYNGEE. The CDR3 sequence is CASSVSPLDRREGNEQFF. CDR3 nucleotide sequence: TGTGCCAGCAGCGTTTCTCCTCTGGACAGGCGGGAAGGGAATGAGCAGTTCTTC.

This chain joins TRBV28 and TRBJ2-7; 12 bases are a match to TRBD2. Germline V lookup: CDR1 MDHEN, CDR2 SYDVKM. The CDR3 spans 15 residues. The trim removed 6 bases at V and 4 bases at J, leaving 7 bases unmatched. CDR3 amino acids: CASRKTSGRTYEQYF. In DNA, the CDR3 is TGTGCCAGCAGGAAGACTAGCGGGAGAACGTACGAGCAGTACTTC. The variable domain in full, with the rest retrieved from reference TRBV28 and TRBJ2-7, is DVKVTQSSRYLVKRTGEKVFLECVQDMDHENMFWYRQDPGLGLRLIYFSYDVKMKEKGDIPEGYSVSREKKERFSLILESASTNQTSMYLCASRKTSGRTYEQYFGPGTRLTVT.

The chain joins TRBV6-8 to TRBJ2-7; possibly TRBD1 or TRBD2 for D (5 bases each). Germline CDR1 and CDR2: MNHGY and SAAAGT. The CDR3 runs to 12 residues. Trimming took off 5 bases at V and 1 base at J, with 6 bases between the two ends. In DNA form, the CDR3 reads TGTGCCAGCAGTGAGGGGTCCTACGAGCAGTACTTC. Protein product: CASSEGSYEQYF.

The chain is built from TRBV19 and TRBJ1-1; no clear D. CDR3 length: 11 amino acids. Per germline, CDR1 LNHDA and CDR2 SQIVND (reference sequence). With 6 bases removed from V and 6 bases from J, the gap between germline ends came to 8 bases. The CDR3 protein is CASSRAAEAFF. The CDR3 DNA reads TGTGCCAGTAGCCGGGCGGCTGAAGCTTTCTTT.

The J gene is TRBJ2-7, the V gene TRBV14, with 8 positions matching TRBD2. V trimming: 5 bases; J trimming: 0 bases; junction bases outside the gene matches: 6. Germline V gene data show CDR1 as SGHDN and CDR2 as FVKESK. The CDR3 has 15 amino acids. The CDR3 DNA reads as TGTGCCAGCAGCTCCCTTAGCGGGAACTCCTACGAGCAGTACTTC. Translation: CASSSLSGNSYEQYF.

The chain carries TRBV25-1 and TRBJ2-1, with no clear D. Trimming cost V 1 base and J 8 bases, with 12 bases left between them. The CDR3 is 14 amino acids. The germline gives CDR1 MGHDK, CDR2 SYGVNS. The CDR3 DNA follows: TGTGCCAGCAGTGAATCGGTTGGACGAGATGAGCAGTTCTTC. Its protein is CASSESVGRDEQFF.

The V gene is TRBV23-1, the J gene TRBJ1-5; D is undetermined. TRBV23-1 is annotated as an ORF whose role is uncertain. Trimming pared 11 bases from V and 1 base from J, leaving 12 bases between. This CDR3 contains 13 residues. The CDR3 protein is CALAEESNQPQHF. The CDR3 DNA reads as TGCGCCTTGGCAGAGGAGAGCAATCAGCCCCAGCATTTT.

The V call is TRBV9, the J call TRBJ1-5; D not resolved. V shed 4 bases and J shed 5 bases, with 10 bases lying between them. The CDR3 extends over 13 amino acids. Germline V gene lookup returns CDR1 SGDLS and CDR2 YYNGEE. The CDR3 DNA sequence: TGTGCCAGCAGCTCCTCTCGAGATCAGCCCCAGCATTTT. Translation: CASSSSRDQPQHF.

Only a few counts were recorded for this clone. The chain carries TRBV11-3 and TRBJ1-6, with 12 bases lining up with TRBD1. V lost 5 bases, J lost 11 bases, and 4 bases stayed unmatched. CDR3 size: 14 residues. CDR1 is SGHNT, CDR2 YENEEA, per germline. The CDR3 region has the DNA TGTGCCAGCAGCCCCGGGACAGGGGGCACACCCCTCCACTTT. The encoded protein is CASSPGTGGTPLHF. The full variable domain, completed using reference TRBV11-3 and TRBJ1-6, is EAGVVQSPRYKIIEKKQPVAFWCNPISGHNTLYWYLQNLGQGPELLIRYENEEAVDDSQLPKDRFSAERLKGVDSTLKIQPAELGDSAVYLCASSPGTGGTPLHFGNGTRLTVT.

This clone was counted only a few times. The chain carries TRBV11-3 and TRBJ1-1; 8 nucleotides agree with TRBD1. Germline CDR1 SGHNT, CDR2 YENEEA. The CDR3 loop spans 15 amino acids. V lost 5 bases to trimming and J lost 7 bases; unmatched junction nucleotides: 12. CDR3 residues: CASSQGFQGAGEAFF. CDR3 DNA sequence: TGTGCCAGCAGCCAGGGTTTTCAGGGGGCGGGTGAAGCTTTCTTT. Full variable domain (outside the CDR3, taken from reference TRBV11-3 and TRBJ1-1): EAGVVQSPRYKIIEKKQPVAFWCNPISGHNTLYWYLQNLGQGPELLIRYENEEAVDDSQLPKDRFSAERLKGVDSTLKIQPAELGDSAVYLCASSQGFQGAGEAFFGQGTRLTVV.

This chain uses TRBV9 with TRBJ1-5; D unclear. Per germline, CDR1 SGDLS and CDR2 YYNGEE. Trimming removed 5 bases at V and 1 base at J, with 13 bases between. The CDR3 spans 15 residues. In DNA form, the CDR3 reads TGTGCCAGCAGTGAAGAGCAGTTAAGCAATCAGCCCCAGCATTTT. Translation: CASSEEQLSNQPQHF.

The chain is built from TRBV19 and TRBJ1-2; D is unclear. Trimming took 8 bases from V and 4 from J, leaving 11 bases between them. Germline V CDR1 and CDR2: LNHDA, SQIVND (reference sequence). The CDR3 covers 12 residues. Here the CDR3 reads CASFTVGYGYTF. CDR3 nucleotides: TGTGCCAGTTTTACAGTGGGCTATGGCTACACCTTC. Combining the CDR3 with reference TRBV19 and TRBJ1-2 gives the whole variable domain DGGITQSPKYLFRKEGQNVTLSCEQNLNHDAMYWYRQDPGQGLRLIYYSQIVNDFQKGDIAEGYSVSREKKESFPLTVTSAQKNPTAFYLCASFTVGYGYTFGSGTRLTVV.

This clone came up a few times. The chain carries TRBV6-8 and TRBJ2-1; D assignment may be TRBD1 or TRBD2 (5 bases each). V was shortened by 6 bases and J by 1 base, with 16 bases between the two germline ends. Germline lookup yields CDR1 MNHGY and CDR2 SAAAGT. This CDR3 has 16 amino acids. For the CDR3, the DNA is TGTGCCAGCAGGCTCTCCGGGACCCAGTCCTACAATGAGCAGTTCTTC. This encodes CASRLSGTQSYNEQFF.

This clone was observed a handful of times. The chain couples TRBV9 to TRBJ1-2; the match to TRBD1 covers 7 bases. CDR3 size: 14 residues. J gave up 4 bases and V 5 bases, and 8 bases lay outside the gene matches. Germline V gene data show CDR1 as SGDLS and CDR2 as YYNGEE. In DNA form, the CDR3 reads TGTGCCAGCAGAGAACAGGGGCCTTCCTATGGCTACACCTTC. It translates to CASREQGPSYGYTF.

This clone was detected only a few times. The chain employs TRBV11-1 and TRBJ2-1; 7 nucleotides agree with TRBD2. CDR1 is SGHAT, CDR2 FQDESV, per germline (reference sequence). There are 15 residues in the CDR3. V was clipped by 8 bases and J by 4 bases; unmatched bases: 11. The CDR3 sequence: CASRWGEGLYNEQFF. The CDR3 bases are TGTGCCAGCCGGTGGGGGGAGGGGCTTTACAATGAGCAGTTCTTC.

In its sample, this clone was seen a few times. The CDR3: CASSYGRETQYF. The DNA of the CDR3 is TGTGCCAGCAGTTATGGCAGAGAGACCCAGTACTTC. The chain joins TRBV6-8 to TRBJ2-5; no clear D. The ends were cut back, 3 bases at V and 4 bases at J, with 6 bases in the middle. From germline, CDR1 is MNHGY and CDR2 SAAAGT. The CDR3 is made up of 12 amino acids.

The chain employs TRBV5-1 and TRBJ2-3, with 10 positions matching TRBD1. The germline gives CDR1 SGHRS, CDR2 YFSETQ. J lost 8 bases, V lost 6 bases, and 12 bases had no gene match. The CDR3 sequence is 15 residues long. Written as DNA, the CDR3 is TGCGCCAGCACTGCCCGGGACAGGGGTTCAACTACGCAGTATTTT. It translates to CASTARDRGSTTQYF.

V gene TRBV30 combines with J gene TRBJ2-7; 10 nucleotides line up with TRBD1. After removal of 1 base from V and 5 bases from J, the junction contained 5 bases not matched to a gene. Germline lookup yields CDR1 GTSNPN and CDR2 SVGIG (reference sequence). This CDR3 region has 14 residues. CDR3: CAWSAGQGVNEQYF. The CDR3 nucleotides are TGTGCCTGGAGTGCCGGACAGGGGGTAAACGAGCAGTACTTC.

The chain links TRBV5-1 to TRBJ2-1, with 7 bases fitting TRBD1. V trimming: 6 bases; J trimming: 8 bases; junction bases outside the gene matches: 11. Germline V gives CDR1 SGHRS, CDR2 YFSETQ. The CDR3 covers 14 residues. The CDR3 protein is CASTLSGGWDEQFF. The CDR3 nucleotides are TGCGCCAGCACTCTTTCAGGGGGATGGGATGAGCAGTTCTTC.

This clone was recorded a few times. The chain joins TRBV28 to TRBJ1-1; D possibly corresponds to TRBD1 (6 bases). Germline V gene lookup returns CDR1 MDHEN and CDR2 SYDVKM. V lost 6 bases, J lost 10 bases, and 18 bases lay in between. The CDR3 sequence is 13 residues long. The CDR3 DNA sequence: TGTGCCAGCAGCGGAATACAGGGAGTAGGAGCTTTCTTT. Translating it yields CASSGIQGVGAFF.

The J gene is TRBJ2-2, the V gene TRBV19, with TRBD2 matching over 8 bases. CDR1 is LNHDA and CDR2 is SQIVND in the germline V gene (reference sequence). V gave up 6 bases and J gave up 8 bases; unmatched junction bases: 8. This CDR3 has 14 residues. The CDR3 here is CASSSGLVAGELFF. The CDR3 DNA reads TGTGCCAGTAGCTCGGGACTAGTAGCTGGGGAGCTGTTTTTT.

This clone was detected a few times. The rearrangement joins TRBV14 to TRBJ2-2; possibly TRBD1 for D (5 bases). Germline CDR1 reads SGHDN; CDR2 reads FVKESK. V was shortened by 4 bases and J by 4 bases, with 7 bases between the two germline ends. The CDR3 length is 13 residues. CDR3 residues: CASSPTATGELFF. The CDR3 DNA reads as TGTGCCAGCAGCCCGACAGCCACCGGGGAGCTGTTTTTT.